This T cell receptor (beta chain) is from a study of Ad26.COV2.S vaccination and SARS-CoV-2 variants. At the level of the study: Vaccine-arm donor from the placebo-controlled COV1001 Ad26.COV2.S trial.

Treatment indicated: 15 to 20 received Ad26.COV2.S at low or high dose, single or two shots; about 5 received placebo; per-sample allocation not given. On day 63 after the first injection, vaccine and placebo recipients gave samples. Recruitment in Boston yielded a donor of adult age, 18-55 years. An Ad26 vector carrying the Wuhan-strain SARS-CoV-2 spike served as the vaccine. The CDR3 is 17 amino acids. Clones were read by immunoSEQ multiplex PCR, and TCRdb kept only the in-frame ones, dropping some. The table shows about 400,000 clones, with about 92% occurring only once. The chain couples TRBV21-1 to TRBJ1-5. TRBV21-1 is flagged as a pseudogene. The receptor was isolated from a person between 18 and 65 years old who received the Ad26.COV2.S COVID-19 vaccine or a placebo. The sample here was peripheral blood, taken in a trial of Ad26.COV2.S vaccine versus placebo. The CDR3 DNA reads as TGTGCCAGCCCCCCAATCGGACCCGGGGGTGAGGGTCAGCCCCAGCATTTT. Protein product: CASPPIGPGGEGQPQHF.